This T cell receptor beta chain was sequenced for a study of human T cells and chemical hapten exposure. Whole-study findings and limits: There was no change with DPC sensitization in TCRs above 1 in 1000 frequency.

Regarding this clonotype: As yet, its antigen is unknown.

Individual cDNA molecules each carried unique molecular identifiers attached by the library. Original methodology: Ranging from roughly 23,224 to 700,000, TCR counts per sample had a median value of about 96,000. TCRdb re-derived calls from the 5' RACE reads in MiXCR, one entry per CDR3 protein. The V and J calls and clone size are TCRdb's, not the authors'. The sample has around 100,000 distinct CDR3 sequences, 15% to 20% seen once. Unfractionated whole blood served as the source for total RNA extraction. This CDR3 is built from 14 residues. Germline V lookup: CDR1 LNHNV, CDR2 YYDKDF (reference sequence). Trimming took 8 bases from V and 3 from J, leaving 14 bases between them.

The V and J genes are TRBV15 and TRBJ1-5, with D perhaps matching TRBD1 (6 bases). This receptor was identified in a human donor in good health. The CDR3, as DNA: TGTGCCACCGCACAGGGATCGATCAATCAGCCCCAGCATTTT. Translation: CATAQGSINQPQHF.